The present entry profiles one TCR beta chain with its context. The data were taken from a study of blood T cell repertoires in COVID-19. In the study overall: Specimens from acute and convalescent COVID-19 originated in the United States, Italy and Spain. T cells, B-cell-depleted T cells, or PBMCs provided the cDNA or gDNA that served as material.

Germline assignment: CDR1 LNHDA and CDR2 SQIVND (reference sequence). The ends were cut back, 5 bases at V and 8 bases at J, with 32 bases in the middle. The CDR3 runs 19 residues. In the original workflow: Reference gene primer amplification in the assay estimated nucleated cell counts. The method was immunoSEQ multiplex PCR; TCRdb's version includes in-frame clones alone and lacks a portion of them. Clone size and V and J calls were adopted from that table, with D and trimming inferred from the DNA. In the table there are hundreds of thousands of clones, roughly 90% of which are singletons. Enrolment of Seattle patients took place during active infection, and they were followed longitudinally.

The rearrangement links TRBV19 to TRBJ2-3; tentatively, D is TRBD2 (6 bases). The sequenced sample consisted of peripheral blood. This receptor was obtained from a woman aged 25-40 years with COVID-19, enrolled during active disease. CDR3 sequence reads: CASSVHPSPRDSALVTQYF. For the CDR3, the DNA is TGTGCCAGTAGTGTACATCCATCTCCTCGGGACTCCGCACTGGTTACGCAGTATTTT.